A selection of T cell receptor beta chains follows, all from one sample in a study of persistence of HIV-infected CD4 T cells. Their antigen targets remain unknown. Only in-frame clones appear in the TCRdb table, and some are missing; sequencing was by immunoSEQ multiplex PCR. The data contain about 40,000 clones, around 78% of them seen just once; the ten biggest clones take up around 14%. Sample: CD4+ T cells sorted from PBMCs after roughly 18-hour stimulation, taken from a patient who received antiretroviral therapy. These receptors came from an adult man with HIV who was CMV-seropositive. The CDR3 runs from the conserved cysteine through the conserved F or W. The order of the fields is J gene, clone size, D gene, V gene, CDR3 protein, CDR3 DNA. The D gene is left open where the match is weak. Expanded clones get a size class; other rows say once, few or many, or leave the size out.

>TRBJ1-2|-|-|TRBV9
CASSPPSGNYGYTF
TGTGCCAGCAGCCCCCCGTCCGGAAACTATGGCTACACCTTC
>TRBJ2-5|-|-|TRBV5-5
CASSLDVQRQETQYF
TGTGCCAGCAGCTTGGATGTACAGAGACAAGAGACCCAGTACTTC
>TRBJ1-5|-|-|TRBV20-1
CSASRGAVSKPQHF
TGCAGTGCTAGTCGCGGGGCCGTCTCTAAGCCCCAGCATTTT
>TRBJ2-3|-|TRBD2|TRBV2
CASSEGLAGGLRTQYF
TGTGCCAGCAGTGAGGGCCTAGCGGGGGGTTTGCGAACGCAGTATTTT
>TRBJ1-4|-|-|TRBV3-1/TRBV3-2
CASSQKRGIGEKLFF
TGTGCCAGCAGCCAAAAACGAGGTATAGGGGAAAAACTGTTTTTT
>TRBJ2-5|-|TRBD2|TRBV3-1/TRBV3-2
CASSHFRLAGGGTQYF
TGTGCCAGCAGCCATTTCCGGCTAGCGGGGGGAGGGACCCAGTACTTC
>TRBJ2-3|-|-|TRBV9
CASSVESLEEAAQYF
TGTGCCAGCAGCGTAGAATCACTAGAGGAGGCCGCGCAGTATTTT
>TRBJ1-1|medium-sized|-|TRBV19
CASSTNGVTEAFF
TGTGCCAGTAGCACAAACGGGGTCACTGAAGCTTTCTTT
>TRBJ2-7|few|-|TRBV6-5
CASSYMGYEQYF
TGTGCCAGCAGTTACATGGGTTACGAGCAGTACTTC
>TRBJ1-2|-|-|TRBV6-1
CASSEGGPYGYTF
TGTGCCAGCAGTGAGGGCGGCCCCTATGGCTACACCTTC
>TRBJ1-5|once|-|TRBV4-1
CASSQDRGGGSNQPQHF
TGCGCCAGCAGCCAAGACCGTGGAGGGGGAAGCAATCAGCCCCAGCATTTT
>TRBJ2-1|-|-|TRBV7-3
CASSFGGMRNEQFF
TGTGCCAGCAGCTTCGGCGGGATGCGGAATGAGCAGTTCTTC
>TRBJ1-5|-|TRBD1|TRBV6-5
CASSYSQMTGWHF
TGTGCCAGCAGTTACTCCCAAATGACAGGGTGGCATTTT
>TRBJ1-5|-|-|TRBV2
CASSEDHFSNQPQHF
TGTGCCAGCAGTGAAGACCACTTTAGCAATCAGCCCCAGCATTTT
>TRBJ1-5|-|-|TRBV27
CASSPTSPPQHF
TGTGCCAGCAGTCCGACGTCCCCGCCCCAGCATTTT
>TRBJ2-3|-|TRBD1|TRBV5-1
CASSLPGTVFSTDTQYF
TGCGCCAGCAGCCTCCCCGGGACAGTATTCAGCACAGATACGCAGTATTTT
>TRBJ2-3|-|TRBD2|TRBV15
CATSRDAGGGHYTDTQYF
TGTGCCACCAGCAGAGATGCGGGGGGGGGACATTACACAGATACGCAGTATTTT
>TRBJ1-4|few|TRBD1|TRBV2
CASSGTGGEKLFF
TGTGCCAGCAGTGGGACAGGGGGTGAAAAACTGTTTTTT
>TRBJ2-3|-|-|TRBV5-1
CASKGGSGPDTQYF
TGCGCCAGCAAAGGGGGGTCTGGACCAGATACGCAGTATTTT
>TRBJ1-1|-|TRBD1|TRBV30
CAWSKGLGGRGSGTEAFF
TGTGCCTGGAGTAAGGGCCTAGGGGGCAGGGGGAGTGGAACTGAAGCTTTCTTT
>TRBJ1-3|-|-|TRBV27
CASSLAGAGNTIYF
TGTGCCAGCAGTTTGGCAGGGGCTGGAAACACCATATATTTT
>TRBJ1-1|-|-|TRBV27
CASSLRGSEAFF
TGTGCCAGCAGTTTAAGAGGGTCGGAGGCTTTCTTT
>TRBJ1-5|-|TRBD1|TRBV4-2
CASSQDGGQGHQPQHF
TGTGCCAGCAGCCAAGATGGGGGACAGGGCCATCAGCCCCAGCATTTT
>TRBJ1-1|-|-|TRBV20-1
CSASPSTWNTEAFF
TGCAGTGCTAGTCCCTCCACGTGGAACACTGAAGCTTTCTTT
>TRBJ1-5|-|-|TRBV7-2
CASSLAQGGFYSNQPQHF
TGTGCCAGCAGCTTAGCCCAAGGGGGGTTTTATAGCAATCAGCCCCAGCATTTT
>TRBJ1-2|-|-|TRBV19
CASTQGGRGYTF
TGTGCCAGTACCCAAGGCGGTCGGGGCTACACCTTC
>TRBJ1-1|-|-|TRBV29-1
CSAYRGAENTEAFF
TGCAGCGCTTATCGGGGCGCGGAGAACACTGAAGCTTTCTTT
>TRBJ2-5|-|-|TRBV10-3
CAIARVGTQSRETQYF
TGTGCCATCGCGCGCGTAGGGACCCAAAGCAGGGAGACCCAGTACTTC
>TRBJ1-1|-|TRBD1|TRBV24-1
CATSAPSRQGAWVNTEAFF
TGTGCCACCAGTGCCCCATCACGACAGGGGGCCTGGGTGAACACTGAAGCTTTCTTT
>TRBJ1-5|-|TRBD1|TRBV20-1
CSASAPGQGIQPQHF
TGCAGTGCTAGTGCGCCGGGACAGGGAATTCAGCCCCAGCATTTT
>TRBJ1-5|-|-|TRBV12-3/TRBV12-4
CASSFGSNQPQHF
TGTGCCAGCAGTTTTGGAAGCAATCAGCCCCAGCATTTT
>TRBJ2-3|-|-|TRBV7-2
CASSLAGRTDTQYF
TGTGCCAGCAGCTTGGCGGGACGCACAGATACGCAGTATTTT
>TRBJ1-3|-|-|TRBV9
CASSGTSESFSGNTIYF
TGTGCCAGCAGCGGGACCTCGGAGAGTTTCTCTGGAAACACCATATATTTT
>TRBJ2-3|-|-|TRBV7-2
CASSFDGDPTDTQYF
TGTGCCAGCAGCTTCGATGGGGACCCCACAGATACGCAGTATTTT
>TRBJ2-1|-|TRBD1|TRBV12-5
CASGTSTGRNEQFF
TGTGCTAGTGGTACCTCGACAGGGCGCAATGAGCAGTTCTTC
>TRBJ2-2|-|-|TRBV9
CASSAAENTGELFF
TGTGCCAGCAGCGCAGCTGAAAACACCGGGGAGCTGTTTTTT
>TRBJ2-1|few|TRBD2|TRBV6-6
CASRPTGGGSSEQFF
TGTGCCAGCCGACCAACGGGAGGGGGGTCCAGTGAGCAGTTCTTC
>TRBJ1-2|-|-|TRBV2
CASSDTGFVAGYTF
TGTGCCAGCAGTGATACAGGGTTCGTCGCAGGCTACACCTTC
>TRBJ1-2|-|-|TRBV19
CASSIGDRNHYGYTF
TGTGCCAGTAGTATAGGCGACAGAAACCACTATGGCTACACCTTC
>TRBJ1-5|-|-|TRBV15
CATSRRTLTGFQPQHF
TGTGCCACCAGCAGACGGACTCTTACAGGGTTCCAGCCCCAGCATTTT
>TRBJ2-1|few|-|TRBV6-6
CASSWDFFNEQFF
TGTGCCAGCAGTTGGGACTTTTTTAATGAGCAGTTCTTC
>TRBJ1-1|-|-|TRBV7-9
CASSLTQVNTEAFF
TGTGCCAGCAGCTTAACACAGGTGAACACTGAAGCTTTCTTT
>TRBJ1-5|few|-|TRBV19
CASSITEQTLPPQHF
TGTGCCAGTAGTATAACAGAACAAACGTTACCGCCCCAGCATTTT
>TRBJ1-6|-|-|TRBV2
CASSGNSPLHF
TGTGCCAGCAGTGGTAATTCACCCCTCCACTTT
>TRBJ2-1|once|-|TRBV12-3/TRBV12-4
CASSLADEQFF
TGTGCCAGCAGTTTAGCCGATGAGCAGTTCTTC
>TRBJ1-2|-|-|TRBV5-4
CASSPRYDGYTF
TGTGCCAGCAGCCCACGGTATGATGGCTACACCTTC
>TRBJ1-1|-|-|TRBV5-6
CASSLGGGLLNTEAFF
TGTGCCAGCAGCTTGGGAGGAGGGCTGCTTAACACTGAAGCTTTCTTT
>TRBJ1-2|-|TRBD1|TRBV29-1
CSVEKGAPEGGGYTF
TGCAGCGTTGAAAAGGGGGCGCCTGAAGGAGGAGGCTACACCTTC
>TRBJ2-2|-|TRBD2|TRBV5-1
CASSGGLAGLNTGELFF
TGCGCCAGCAGCGGGGGACTAGCGGGGCTAAACACCGGGGAGCTGTTTTTT
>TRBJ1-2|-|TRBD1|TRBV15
CATSRDLGQDGYTF
TGTGCCACCAGCAGAGATCTGGGACAGGATGGCTACACCTTC
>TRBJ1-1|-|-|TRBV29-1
CSVEESSREAFF
TGCAGCGTTGAAGAGTCGAGCCGAGAAGCTTTCTTT